The 18 T cell receptor beta chains presented below share a single source sample, sequenced in a study of cytomegalovirus exposure and HLA in healthy donors. PCR used 60 Vbeta primers and 13 Jbeta primers. The assay was immunoSEQ multiplex PCR, and TCRdb's table has in-frame clones only and misses some. The sample holds 150,000 or so clones; approximately 84% are singletons and the top ten take 1.9%. Sequencing was done on a sample of PBMCs. The receptors come from a woman in her thirties or forties in good health and CMV-seronegative.

The gene calls are TRBV27 and TRBJ1-2; perhaps TRBD1 as D (5 bases). Germline CDR1 reads MNHEY; CDR2 reads SMNVEV (reference sequence). V was clipped by 5 bases and J by 4 bases, with 14 bases between them. The CDR3 consists of 14 residues. The CDR3 coding sequence is TGTGCCAGCAGTCCACGGGGGGAATTCTATGGCTACACCTTC. It translates to CASSPRGEFYGYTF.

This clone was picked up one time. The chain has TRBV9 and TRBJ1-2; no clear D. CDR3 length: 15 residues. Trimming removed 2 bases at V and 0 bases at J, with 11 bases between. Germline-derived CDR1 and CDR2 are SGDLS and YYNGEE. CDR3 amino acids: CASSVSPGPNYGYTF. The CDR3 DNA is TGTGCCAGCAGCGTCTCCCCCGGTCCTAACTATGGCTACACCTTC.

The chain carries TRBV5-5 and TRBJ1-2, with D unclear. Germline loops: CDR1 SGHKS, CDR2 YYEKEE (reference sequence). The ends were cut back, 1 base at V and 3 bases at J, with 13 bases in the middle. The CDR3 contains 15 residues. The CDR3 region has the DNA TGTGCCAGCAGCTTGATGGCGGGAGGTCACTATGGCTACACCTTC. It translates to CASSLMAGGHYGYTF.

The V and J genes are TRBV27 and TRBJ2-7; 13 bases are shared with TRBD2. CDR3 length: 16 amino acids. Unmatched junction bases numbered 13, after V lost 7 bases and J lost 7 bases. The germline gives CDR1 MNHEY, CDR2 SMNVEV (reference sequence). The CDR3 sequence: CASTALLAGGPREQYF. CDR3 sequence (DNA): TGTGCCAGCACCGCCCTACTAGCGGGAGGGCCACGGGAGCAGTACTTC.

The CDR3, as DNA: TGTGCCAGTAGTATAGATCTGGCTAGCGGGACGAACACCGGGGAGCTGTTTTTT. It encodes CASSIDLASGTNTGELFF. V is TRBV19 and J is TRBJ2-2; 9 bases match TRBD2. Unmatched junction bases numbered 5, after V lost 0 bases and J lost 0 bases. The CDR3 length is 18 residues. The germline V gene encodes CDR1 LNHDA and CDR2 SQIVND (reference sequence).

The chain uses TRBV6-6 and TRBJ2-1; TRBD1 is a possible D gene (5 bases). Germline V CDR1 and CDR2: MNHNY, SVGAGI (reference sequence). The CDR3 runs to 13 residues. The V and J ends lost 7 bases and 14 bases respectively, with 21 bases between them. The DNA of the CDR3 is TGTGCCAGCAACCAAGCACAGGTCCGAGCAAAGTTCTTC. Its translation is CASNQAQVRAKFF.

V usage is TRBV6-1 and J usage is TRBJ2-1; TRBD2 aligns across 12 bases. Germline V gene lookup returns CDR1 MNHNS and CDR2 SASEGT. Trimming cost V 6 bases and J 7 bases; bases outside gene matches: 7. CDR3 size: 15 residues. The CDR3 spells CASRRWTSGNNEQFF. CDR3 sequence (DNA): TGTGCCAGCAGGAGGTGGACTAGCGGGAATAATGAGCAGTTCTTC.

This rearrangement joins TRBV5-6 to TRBJ2-6; no reliable D call. This CDR3 has 16 residues. Germline-derived CDR1 and CDR2 are SGHDT and YYEEEE. V lost 1 base and J 0 bases, leaving 8 bases between the germline ends. Here the CDR3 reads CASSLTVSSGANVLTF. For the CDR3, the DNA is TGTGCCAGCAGCTTGACAGTTTCCTCTGGGGCCAACGTCCTGACTTTC.

Note on this clone: The junction shows a germline mismatch at one end, possibly a read error. The chain joins TRBV18 to TRBJ2-4; TRBD1 is a possible D gene (5 bases). Per the germline V gene, CDR1 is KGHSH and CDR2 is LQKENI. The CDR3 sequence is 16 residues long. In nucleotides, the CDR3 is TGTGCCAGCTCTCGAGACAGTCCTATAGCCAAAAACAGTCAGTACTTC. Its translation is CASSRDSPIAKNSQYF.

This clone was observed a handful of times. The chain joins TRBV4-3 to TRBJ2-3; D possibly corresponds to TRBD1 (5 bases). V shed 3 bases and J shed 2 bases, with 12 bases lying between them. Looked up from germline, CDR1 is LGHNA and CDR2 is YSLEER. This CDR3 is built from 15 residues. This CDR3 reads CASSQSLRVTDTQYF. The CDR3 DNA follows: TGCGCCAGCAGCCAGTCCCTCAGGGTCACAGATACGCAGTATTTT.

The chain has TRBV30 and TRBJ1-3; D may be TRBD1 (6 bases). V was trimmed by 1 base and J by 2 bases, leaving 9 bases between them. The CDR3 runs 14 residues. Germline lookup yields CDR1 GTSNPN and CDR2 SVGIG (reference sequence). The CDR3 sequence is CAWSGTGPGNTIYF. CDR3 in DNA: TGTGCCTGGAGTGGTACAGGGCCTGGAAACACCATATATTTT. Combining the CDR3 with reference TRBV30 and TRBJ1-3 gives the whole variable domain SQTIHQWPATLVQPVGSPLSLECTVEGTSNPNLYWYRQAAGRGLQLLFYSVGIGQISSEVPQNLSASRPQDRQFILSSKKLLLSDSGFYLCAWSGTGPGNTIYFGEGSWLTVV.

This sequence joins TRBV2 and TRBJ2-5; 12 bases align to TRBD2. There are 16 residues in the CDR3. With 5 bases clipped from V and 5 bases from J, the junction kept 9 bases outside the gene matches. Germline V gene data show CDR1 as SNHLY and CDR2 as FYNNEI. CDR3 amino acids: CASSTGLAGKLETQYF. In DNA form, the CDR3 reads TGTGCCAGCAGTACCGGACTAGCGGGAAAGTTGGAGACCCAGTACTTC.

V and J are TRBV7-2 and TRBJ2-6; TRBD2 matches at 9 bases. Germline V gene lookup returns CDR1 SGHTA and CDR2 FQGNSA. V trimming: 1 base; J trimming: 1 base; junction bases outside the gene matches: 5. This CDR3 region has 18 residues. Here the CDR3 reads CASSLVGGRVSGANVLTF. DNA for the CDR3: TGTGCCAGCAGCTTAGTTGGCGGGAGGGTTTCTGGGGCCAACGTCCTGACTTTC.

This chain connects TRBV7-2 to TRBJ1-1, with 8 positions matching TRBD1. The germline V gene encodes CDR1 SGHTA and CDR2 FQGNSA. V lost 5 bases and J lost 6; bases outside the gene matches: 8. The CDR3 extends over 14 amino acids. The chain's CDR3 is CASSLGQTGAEAFF. For the CDR3, the DNA is TGTGCCAGCAGCCTGGGGCAGACAGGGGCTGAAGCTTTCTTT.

The genes are TRBV2 and TRBJ1-5; D unresolved. Per germline, CDR1 SNHLY and CDR2 FYNNEI. The V and J ends lost 1 base and 4 bases respectively, with 11 bases between them. CDR3 length: 15 residues. This CDR3 is CASSEGLAGNQPQHF. DNA of the CDR3: TGTGCCAGCAGTGAAGGTTTGGCAGGTAATCAGCCCCAGCATTTT.

V gene TRBV10-2 combines with J gene TRBJ2-5; D is uncertain. Per germline, CDR1 WSHSY and CDR2 SAAADI. The CDR3 spans 12 residues. Trimming took off 4 bases at V and 0 bases at J, with 3 bases between the two ends. This CDR3 reads CASSADQETQYF. The CDR3 region has the DNA TGCGCCAGCAGTGCAGACCAAGAGACCCAGTACTTC.

This clone was recorded a few times. This chain links TRBV7-2 with TRBJ2-1; 7 nucleotides agree with TRBD2. The J segment lost 2 bases and the V segment lost 6 bases, leaving 7 bases of the junction unmatched. The CDR3 covers 15 residues. The V gene's germline CDR1 is SGHTA and CDR2 FQGNSA. This CDR3 is CASRGTSGTYNEQFF. The CDR3, as DNA: TGTGCCAGCAGGGGGACCAGCGGGACCTACAATGAGCAGTTCTTC.

The V call is TRBV28, the J call TRBJ1-1; maybe TRBD1 (5 bases). The CDR3 contains 17 residues. V lost 7 bases to trimming and J lost 0 bases, with 21 bases between them. The germline V gene encodes CDR1 MDHEN and CDR2 SYDVKM. Here the CDR3 DNA reads TGTGCCAGCACCACTGTCGGCATTGGGGCCATGAACACTGAAGCTTTCTTT. Its translation: CASTTVGIGAMNTEAFF.